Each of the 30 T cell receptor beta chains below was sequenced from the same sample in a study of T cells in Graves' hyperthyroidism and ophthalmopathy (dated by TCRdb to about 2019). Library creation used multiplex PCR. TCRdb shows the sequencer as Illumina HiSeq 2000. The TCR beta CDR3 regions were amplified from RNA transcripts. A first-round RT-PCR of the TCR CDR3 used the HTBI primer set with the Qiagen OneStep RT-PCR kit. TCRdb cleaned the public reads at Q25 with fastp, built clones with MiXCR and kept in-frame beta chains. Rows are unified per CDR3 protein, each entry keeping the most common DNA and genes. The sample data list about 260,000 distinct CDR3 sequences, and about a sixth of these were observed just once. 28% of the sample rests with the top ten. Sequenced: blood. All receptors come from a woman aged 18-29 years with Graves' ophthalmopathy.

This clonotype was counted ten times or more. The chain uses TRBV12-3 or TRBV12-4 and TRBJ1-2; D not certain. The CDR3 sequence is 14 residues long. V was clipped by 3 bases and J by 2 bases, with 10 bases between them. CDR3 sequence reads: CASSFKAWNYGYTF. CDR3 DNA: TGTGCCAGCAGTTTTAAAGCGTGGAACTATGGCTACACCTTC.

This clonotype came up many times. CDR3 sequence (DNA): TGTGCCAGCAGGTTACAGGGGGCGCTGACTGAAGCTTTCTTT. Residues: CASRLQGALTEAFF. The chain combines TRBV2 with TRBJ1-1; 9 nucleotides match TRBD1. Trimming at V came to 6 bases and at J to 5 bases, leaving 7 bases not matched to a gene. The CDR3 loop spans 14 amino acids. Germline CDR1 SNHLY, CDR2 FYNNEI.

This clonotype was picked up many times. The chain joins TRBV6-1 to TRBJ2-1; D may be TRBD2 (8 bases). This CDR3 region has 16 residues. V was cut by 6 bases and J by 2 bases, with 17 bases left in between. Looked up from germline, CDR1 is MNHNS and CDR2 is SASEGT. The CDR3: CASSRGGTAPYNEQFF. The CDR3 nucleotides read TGTGCCAGCAGCCGGGGGGGGACAGCTCCCTACAATGAGCAGTTCTTC.

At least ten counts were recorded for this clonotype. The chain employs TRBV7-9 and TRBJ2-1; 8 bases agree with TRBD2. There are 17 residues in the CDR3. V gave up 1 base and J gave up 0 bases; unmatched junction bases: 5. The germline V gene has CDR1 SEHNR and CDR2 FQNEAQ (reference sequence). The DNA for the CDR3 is TGTGCCAGCAGCTTAGTCGGCGGGACTAGCTCCTACAATGAGCAGTTCTTC. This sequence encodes CASSLVGGTSSYNEQFF.

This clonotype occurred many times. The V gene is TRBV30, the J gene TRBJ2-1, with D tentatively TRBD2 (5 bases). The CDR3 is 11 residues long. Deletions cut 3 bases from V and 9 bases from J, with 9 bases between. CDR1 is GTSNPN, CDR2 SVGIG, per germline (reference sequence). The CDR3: CAWRRDGEQFF. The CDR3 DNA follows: TGTGCCTGGAGGAGGGATGGTGAGCAGTTCTTC.

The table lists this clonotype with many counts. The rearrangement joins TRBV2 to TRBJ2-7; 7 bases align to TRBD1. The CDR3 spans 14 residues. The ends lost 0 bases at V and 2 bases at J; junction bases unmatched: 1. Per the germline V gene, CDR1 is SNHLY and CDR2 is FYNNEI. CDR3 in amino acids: CASSEATGPYEQYF. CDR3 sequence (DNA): TGTGCCAGCAGTGAAGCGACAGGGCCCTACGAGCAGTACTTC.

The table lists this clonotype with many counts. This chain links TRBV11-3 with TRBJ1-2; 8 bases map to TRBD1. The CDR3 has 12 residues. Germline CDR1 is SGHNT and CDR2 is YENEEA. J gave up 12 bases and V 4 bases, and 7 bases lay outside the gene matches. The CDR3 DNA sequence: TGTGCCAGCAGCTCCTCGGACAGGGTCGACACCTTC. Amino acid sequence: CASSSSDRVDTF.

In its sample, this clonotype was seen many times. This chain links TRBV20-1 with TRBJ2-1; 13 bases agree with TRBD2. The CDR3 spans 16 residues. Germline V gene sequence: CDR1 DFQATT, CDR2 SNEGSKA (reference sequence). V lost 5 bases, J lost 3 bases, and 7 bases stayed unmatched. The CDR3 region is CSAGTSGIGGYNEQFF. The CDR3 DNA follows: TGCAGTGCTGGGACTAGCGGGATCGGGGGCTACAATGAGCAGTTCTTC.

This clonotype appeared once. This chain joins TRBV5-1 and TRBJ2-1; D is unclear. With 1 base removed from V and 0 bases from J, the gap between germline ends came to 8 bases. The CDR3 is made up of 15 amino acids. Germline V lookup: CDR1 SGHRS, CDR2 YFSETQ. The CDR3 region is CASSLTAGSYNEQFF. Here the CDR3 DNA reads TGCGCCAGCAGCTTGACAGCTGGCTCCTACAATGAGCAGTTCTTC.

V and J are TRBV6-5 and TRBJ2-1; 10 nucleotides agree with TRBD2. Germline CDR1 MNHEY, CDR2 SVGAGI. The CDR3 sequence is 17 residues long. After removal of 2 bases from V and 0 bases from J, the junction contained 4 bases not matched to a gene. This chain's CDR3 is CASSYTAGGSSYNEQFF. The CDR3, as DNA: TGTGCCAGCAGTTACACAGCGGGAGGGAGCTCCTACAATGAGCAGTTCTTC.

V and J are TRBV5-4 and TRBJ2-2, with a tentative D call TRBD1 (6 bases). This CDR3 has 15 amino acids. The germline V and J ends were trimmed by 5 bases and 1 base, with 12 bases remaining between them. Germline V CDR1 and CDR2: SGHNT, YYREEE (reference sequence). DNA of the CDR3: TGTGCCAGCAGGAGGGCGACAGGGAACACCGGGGAGCTGTTTTTT. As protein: CASRRATGNTGELFF.

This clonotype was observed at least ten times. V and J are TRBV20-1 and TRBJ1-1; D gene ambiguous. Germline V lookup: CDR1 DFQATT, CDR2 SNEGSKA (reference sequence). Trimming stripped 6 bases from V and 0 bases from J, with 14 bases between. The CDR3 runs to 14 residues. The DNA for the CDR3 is TGCAGTGCCCCACACCAACCCGTGAACACTGAAGCTTTCTTT. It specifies CSAPHQPVNTEAFF.

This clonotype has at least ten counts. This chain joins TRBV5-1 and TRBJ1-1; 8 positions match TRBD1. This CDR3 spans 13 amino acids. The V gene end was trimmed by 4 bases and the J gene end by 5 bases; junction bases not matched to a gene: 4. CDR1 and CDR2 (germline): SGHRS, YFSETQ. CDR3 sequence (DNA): TGCGCCAGCAGCGAGGACAGGGATACTGAAGCTTTCTTT. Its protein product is CASSEDRDTEAFF.

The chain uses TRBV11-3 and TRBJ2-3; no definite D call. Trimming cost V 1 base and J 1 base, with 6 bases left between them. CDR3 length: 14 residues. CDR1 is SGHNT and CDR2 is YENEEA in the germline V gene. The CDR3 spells CASSLARGTDTQYF. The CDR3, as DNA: TGTGCCAGCAGCTTAGCGAGAGGCACAGATACGCAGTATTTT.

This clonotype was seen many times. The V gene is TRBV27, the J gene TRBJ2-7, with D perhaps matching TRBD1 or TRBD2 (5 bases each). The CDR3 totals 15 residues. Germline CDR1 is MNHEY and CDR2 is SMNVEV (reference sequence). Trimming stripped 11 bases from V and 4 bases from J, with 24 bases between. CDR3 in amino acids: CALKRGVPPPYEQYF. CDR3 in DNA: TGTGCCCTAAAGCGAGGGGTTCCACCCCCGTACGAGCAGTACTTC.

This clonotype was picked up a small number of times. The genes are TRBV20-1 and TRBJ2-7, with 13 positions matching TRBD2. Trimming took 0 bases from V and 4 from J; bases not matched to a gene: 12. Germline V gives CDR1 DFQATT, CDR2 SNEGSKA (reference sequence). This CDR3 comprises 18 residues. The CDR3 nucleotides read TGCAGTGCTAGAGATTTCGGGTCTGGGACTAGCGGGACTTACGAGCAGTACTTC. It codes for CSARDFGSGTSGTYEQYF.

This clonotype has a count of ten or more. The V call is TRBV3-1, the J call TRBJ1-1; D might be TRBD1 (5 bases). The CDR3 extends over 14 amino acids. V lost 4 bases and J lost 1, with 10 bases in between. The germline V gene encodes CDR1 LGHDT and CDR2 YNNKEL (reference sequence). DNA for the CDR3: TGTGCCAGCAGCCTCCGACAGAGGAACACTGAAGCTTTCTTT. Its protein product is CASSLRQRNTEAFF.

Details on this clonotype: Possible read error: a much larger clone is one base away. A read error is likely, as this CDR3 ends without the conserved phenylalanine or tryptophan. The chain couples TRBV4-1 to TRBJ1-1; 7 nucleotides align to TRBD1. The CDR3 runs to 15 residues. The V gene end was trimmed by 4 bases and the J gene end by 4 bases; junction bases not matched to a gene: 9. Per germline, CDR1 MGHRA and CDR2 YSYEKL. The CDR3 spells CASSRSKGGLTEAFL. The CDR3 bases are TGCGCCAGCAGCCGCAGCAAAGGGGGCCTCACTGAAGCTTTCCTT.

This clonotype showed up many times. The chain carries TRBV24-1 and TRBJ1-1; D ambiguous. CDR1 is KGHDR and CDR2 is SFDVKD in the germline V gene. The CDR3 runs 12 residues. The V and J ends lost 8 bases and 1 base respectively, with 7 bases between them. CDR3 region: CATMAANTEAFF. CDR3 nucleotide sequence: TGTGCCACCATGGCAGCGAACACTGAAGCTTTCTTT.

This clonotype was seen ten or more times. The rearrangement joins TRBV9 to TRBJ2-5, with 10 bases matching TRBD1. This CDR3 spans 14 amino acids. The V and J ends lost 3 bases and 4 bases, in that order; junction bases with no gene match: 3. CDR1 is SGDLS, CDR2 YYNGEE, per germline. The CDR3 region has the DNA TGTGCCAGCAGCGGACAGGGGGCTGGAGAGACCCAGTACTTC. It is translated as CASSGQGAGETQYF.

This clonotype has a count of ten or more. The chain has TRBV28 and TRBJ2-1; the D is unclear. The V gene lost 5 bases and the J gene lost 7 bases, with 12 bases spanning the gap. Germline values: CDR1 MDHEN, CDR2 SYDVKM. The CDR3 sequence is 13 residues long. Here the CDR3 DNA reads TGTGCCAGCAGTCCGACCAGATTGAATGAGCAGTTCTTC. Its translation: CASSPTRLNEQFF.

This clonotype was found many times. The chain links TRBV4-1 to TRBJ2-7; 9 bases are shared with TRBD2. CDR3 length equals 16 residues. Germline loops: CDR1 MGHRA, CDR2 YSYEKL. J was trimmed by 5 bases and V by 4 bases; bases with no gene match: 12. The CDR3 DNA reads TGCGCCAGCAGCCCATTTTTGCGGGGGGGCTTTAACGAGCAGTACTTC. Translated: CASSPFLRGGFNEQYF.

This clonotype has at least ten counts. CDR3: CASSRRAAGANTGELFF. The CDR3 nucleotides read TGTGCCAGCAGCCGACGGGCGGCGGGGGCGAACACCGGGGAGCTGTTTTTT. J is TRBJ2-2 and V is TRBV28, with 7 bases identical to TRBD2. The germline gives CDR1 MDHEN, CDR2 SYDVKM. Trimming cost V 6 bases and J 0 bases; bases outside gene matches: 10. There are 17 residues in the CDR3.

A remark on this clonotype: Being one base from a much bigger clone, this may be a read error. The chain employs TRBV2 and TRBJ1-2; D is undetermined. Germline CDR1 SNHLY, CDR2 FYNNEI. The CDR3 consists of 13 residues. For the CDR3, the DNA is TGTGCCGGCAGTGAAGCGCTTCGGACGGGCTACACCTTC. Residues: CAGSEALRTGYTF.

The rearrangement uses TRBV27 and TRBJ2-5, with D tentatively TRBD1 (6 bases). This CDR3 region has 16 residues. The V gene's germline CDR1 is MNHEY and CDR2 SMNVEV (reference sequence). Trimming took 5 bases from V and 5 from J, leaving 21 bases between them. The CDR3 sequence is CASSPSFRQARETQYF. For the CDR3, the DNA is TGTGCCAGCAGTCCTTCATTCCGACAGGCACGGGAGACCCAGTACTTC.

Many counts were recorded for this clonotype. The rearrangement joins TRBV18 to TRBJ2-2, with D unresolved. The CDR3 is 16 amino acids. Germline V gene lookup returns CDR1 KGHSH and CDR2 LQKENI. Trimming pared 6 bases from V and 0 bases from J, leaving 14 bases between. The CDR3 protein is CASSPSSSANTGELFF. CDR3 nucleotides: TGTGCCAGCTCGCCAAGTAGCAGCGCGAACACCGGGGAGCTGTTTTTT.

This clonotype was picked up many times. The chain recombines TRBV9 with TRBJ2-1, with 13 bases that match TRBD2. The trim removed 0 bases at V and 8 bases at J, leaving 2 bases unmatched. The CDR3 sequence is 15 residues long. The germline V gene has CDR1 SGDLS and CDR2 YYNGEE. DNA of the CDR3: TGTGCCAGCAGCGTAGGGACTAGCGGGAGATATGAGCAGTTCTTC. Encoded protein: CASSVGTSGRYEQFF. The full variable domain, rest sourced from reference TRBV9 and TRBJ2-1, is DSGVTQTPKHLITATGQRVTLRCSPRSGDLSVYWYQQSLDQGLQFLIQYYNGEERAKGNILERFSAQQFPDLHSELNLSSLELGDSALYFCASSVGTSGRYEQFFGPGTRLTVL.

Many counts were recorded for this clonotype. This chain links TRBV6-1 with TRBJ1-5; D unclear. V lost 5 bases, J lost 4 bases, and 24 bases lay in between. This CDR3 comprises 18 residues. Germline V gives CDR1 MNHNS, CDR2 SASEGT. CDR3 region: CASSPLGWQSSKNQPQHF. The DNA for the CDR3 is TGTGCCAGCAGTCCCCTAGGTTGGCAGTCCAGCAAGAATCAGCCCCAGCATTTT.

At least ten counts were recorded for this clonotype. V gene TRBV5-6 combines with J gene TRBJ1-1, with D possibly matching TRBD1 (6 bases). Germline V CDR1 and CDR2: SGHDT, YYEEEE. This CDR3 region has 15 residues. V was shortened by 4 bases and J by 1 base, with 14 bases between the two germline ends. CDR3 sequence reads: CASSGLSRGNTEAFF. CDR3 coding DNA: TGTGCCAGCAGCGGATTGTCCAGGGGGAACACTGAAGCTTTCTTT.

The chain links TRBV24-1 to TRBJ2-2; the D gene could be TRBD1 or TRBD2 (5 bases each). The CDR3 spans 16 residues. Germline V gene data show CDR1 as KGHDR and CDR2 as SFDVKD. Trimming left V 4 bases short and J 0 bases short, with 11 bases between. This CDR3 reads CATSETGTANTGELFF. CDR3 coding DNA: TGTGCCACCAGTGAAACCGGGACCGCGAACACCGGGGAGCTGTTTTTT.